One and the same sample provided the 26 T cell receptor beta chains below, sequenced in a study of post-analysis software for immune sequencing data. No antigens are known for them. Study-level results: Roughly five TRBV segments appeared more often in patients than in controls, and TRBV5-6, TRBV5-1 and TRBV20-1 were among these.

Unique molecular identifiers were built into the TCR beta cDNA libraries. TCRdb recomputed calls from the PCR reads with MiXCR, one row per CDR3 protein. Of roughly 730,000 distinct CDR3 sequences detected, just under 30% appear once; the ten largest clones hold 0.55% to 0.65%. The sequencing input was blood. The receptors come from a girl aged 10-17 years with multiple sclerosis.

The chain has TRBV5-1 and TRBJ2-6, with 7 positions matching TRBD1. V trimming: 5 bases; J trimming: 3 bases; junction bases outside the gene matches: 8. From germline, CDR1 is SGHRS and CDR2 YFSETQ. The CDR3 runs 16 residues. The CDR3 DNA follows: TGCGCCAGCAGTTACGATACAGGGGTTGGGGCCAACGTCCTGACTTTC. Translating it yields CASSYDTGVGANVLTF.

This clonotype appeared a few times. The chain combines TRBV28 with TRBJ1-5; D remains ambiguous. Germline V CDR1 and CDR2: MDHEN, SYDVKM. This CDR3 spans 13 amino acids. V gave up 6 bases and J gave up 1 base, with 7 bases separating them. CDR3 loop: CASRTVSNQPQHF. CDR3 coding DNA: TGTGCCAGCAGGACTGTCAGCAATCAGCCCCAGCATTTT.

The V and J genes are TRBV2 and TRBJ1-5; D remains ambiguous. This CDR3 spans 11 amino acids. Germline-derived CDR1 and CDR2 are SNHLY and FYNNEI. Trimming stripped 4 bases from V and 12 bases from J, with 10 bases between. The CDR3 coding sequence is TGTGCCAGCAGTGGGGTGGGAAACCAGCATTTT. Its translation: CASSGVGNQHF.

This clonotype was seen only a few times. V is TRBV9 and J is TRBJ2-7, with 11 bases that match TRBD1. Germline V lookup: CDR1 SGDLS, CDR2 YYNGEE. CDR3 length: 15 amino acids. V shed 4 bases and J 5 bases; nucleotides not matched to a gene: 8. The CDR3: CASSLRTGGFDEQYF. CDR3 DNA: TGTGCCAGCAGCCTCCGGACAGGGGGCTTCGACGAGCAGTACTTC.

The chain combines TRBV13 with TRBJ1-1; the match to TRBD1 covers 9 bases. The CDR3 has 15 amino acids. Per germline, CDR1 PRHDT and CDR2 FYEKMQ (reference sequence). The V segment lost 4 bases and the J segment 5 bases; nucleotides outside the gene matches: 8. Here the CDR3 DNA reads TGTGCCAGCAGCTACGGGACAGGGTTTGGGACTGAAGCTTTCTTT. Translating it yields CASSYGTGFGTEAFF. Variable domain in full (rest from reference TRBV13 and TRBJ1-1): AAGVIQSPRHLIKEKRETATLKCYPIPRHDTVYWYQQGPGQDPQFLISFYEKMQSDKGSIPDRFSAQQFSDYHSELNMSSLELGDSALYFCASSYGTGFGTEAFFGQGTRLTVV.

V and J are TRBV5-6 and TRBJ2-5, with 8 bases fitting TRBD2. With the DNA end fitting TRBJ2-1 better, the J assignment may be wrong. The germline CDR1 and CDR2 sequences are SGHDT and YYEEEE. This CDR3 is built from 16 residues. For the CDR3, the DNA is TGTGCCAGCAGCCCATTCGGGGGGGGCGCCCCCGAGACCCAGTTCTTC. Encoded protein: CASSPFGGGAPETQFF.

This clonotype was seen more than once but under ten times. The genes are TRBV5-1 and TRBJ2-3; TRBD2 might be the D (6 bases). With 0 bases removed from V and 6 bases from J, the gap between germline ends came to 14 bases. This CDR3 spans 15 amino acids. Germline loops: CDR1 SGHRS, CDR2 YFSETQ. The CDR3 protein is CASSLEDFAGDTQYF. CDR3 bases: TGCGCCAGCAGCTTGGAAGACTTCGCGGGGGATACGCAGTATTTT.

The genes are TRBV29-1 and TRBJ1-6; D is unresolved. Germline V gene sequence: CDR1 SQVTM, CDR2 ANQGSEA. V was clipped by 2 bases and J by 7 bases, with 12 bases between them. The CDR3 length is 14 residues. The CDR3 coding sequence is TGCAGCGTTGAATCCAGCCAGTACAATTCACCCCTCCACTTT. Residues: CSVESSQYNSPLHF.

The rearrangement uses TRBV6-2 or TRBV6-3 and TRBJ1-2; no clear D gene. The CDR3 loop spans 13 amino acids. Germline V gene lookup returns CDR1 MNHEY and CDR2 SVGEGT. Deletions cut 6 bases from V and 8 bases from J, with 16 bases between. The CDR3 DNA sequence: TGTGCCAGCAGCCCAATCTCGATCGGCGGCTACACCTTC. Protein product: CASSPISIGGYTF.

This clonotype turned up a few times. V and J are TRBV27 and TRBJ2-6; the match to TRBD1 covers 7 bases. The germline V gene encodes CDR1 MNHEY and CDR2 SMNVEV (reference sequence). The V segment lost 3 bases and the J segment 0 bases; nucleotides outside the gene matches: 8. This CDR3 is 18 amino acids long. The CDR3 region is CASSFLTRGTSGANVLTF. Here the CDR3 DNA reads TGTGCCAGCAGTTTTCTAACCAGGGGGACCTCTGGGGCCAACGTCCTGACTTTC. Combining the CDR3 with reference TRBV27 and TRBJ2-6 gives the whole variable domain EAQVTQNPRYLITVTGKKLTVTCSQNMNHEYMSWYRQDPGLGLRQIYYSMNVEVTDKGDVPEGYKVSRKEKRNFPLILESPSPNQTSLYFCASSFLTRGTSGANVLTFGAGSRLTVL.

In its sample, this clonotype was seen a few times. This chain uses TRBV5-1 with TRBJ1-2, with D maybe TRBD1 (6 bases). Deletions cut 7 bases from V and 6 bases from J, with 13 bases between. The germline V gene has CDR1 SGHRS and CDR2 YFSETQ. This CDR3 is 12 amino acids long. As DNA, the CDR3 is TGCGCCAGCTCCTCGGGGGCGAATGGCTACACCTTC. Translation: CASSSGANGYTF.

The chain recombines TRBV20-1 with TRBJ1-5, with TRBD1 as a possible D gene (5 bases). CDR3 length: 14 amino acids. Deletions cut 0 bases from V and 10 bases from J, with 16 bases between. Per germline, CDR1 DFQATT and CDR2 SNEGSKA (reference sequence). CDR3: CSARDTRAQGPQHF. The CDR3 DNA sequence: TGCAGTGCTAGAGATACCCGGGCTCAGGGACCCCAGCATTTT.

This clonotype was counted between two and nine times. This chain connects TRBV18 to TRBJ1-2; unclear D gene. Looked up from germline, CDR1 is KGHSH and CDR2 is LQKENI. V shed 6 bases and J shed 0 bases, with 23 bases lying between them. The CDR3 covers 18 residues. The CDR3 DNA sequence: TGTGCCAGCTCGACGCTGCCGGACGGACCAGTTGCTAACTATGGCTACACCTTC. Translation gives CASSTLPDGPVANYGYTF.

The DNA for the CDR3 is TGTGCCAGCAGGACTGCCCGGGAGGGCCACTACGAGCAGTACTTC. Its protein product is CASRTAREGHYEQYF. The chain couples TRBV6-5 to TRBJ2-7; TRBD2 matches 8 bases. The trim removed 6 bases at V and 3 bases at J, leaving 10 bases unmatched. In germline, CDR1 is MNHEY, CDR2 SVGAGI. The CDR3 extends over 15 amino acids.

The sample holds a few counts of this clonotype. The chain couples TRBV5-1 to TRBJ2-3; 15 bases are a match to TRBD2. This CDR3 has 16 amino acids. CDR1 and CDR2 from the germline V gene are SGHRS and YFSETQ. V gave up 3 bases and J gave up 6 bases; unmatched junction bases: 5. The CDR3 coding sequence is TGCGCCAGCAGCTGGCGGACTAGCGGGAGGGTCGATACGCAGTATTTT. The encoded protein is CASSWRTSGRVDTQYF.

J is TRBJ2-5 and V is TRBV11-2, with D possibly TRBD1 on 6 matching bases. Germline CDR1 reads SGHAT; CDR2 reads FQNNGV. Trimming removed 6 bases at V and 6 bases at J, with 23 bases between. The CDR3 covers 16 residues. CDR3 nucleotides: TGTGCCAGCAGTTTACGTGGGGGCGGACTGTGGAAGACCCAGTACTTC. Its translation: CASSLRGGGLWKTQYF.

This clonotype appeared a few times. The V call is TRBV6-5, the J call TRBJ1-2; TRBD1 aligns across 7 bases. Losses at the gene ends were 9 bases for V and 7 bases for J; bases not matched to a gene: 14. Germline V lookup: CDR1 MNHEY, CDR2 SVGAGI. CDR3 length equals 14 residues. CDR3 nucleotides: TGTGCCAGTCAGTTAGTTAGGGGGCTGGGTGGCTACACCTTC. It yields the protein CASQLVRGLGGYTF.

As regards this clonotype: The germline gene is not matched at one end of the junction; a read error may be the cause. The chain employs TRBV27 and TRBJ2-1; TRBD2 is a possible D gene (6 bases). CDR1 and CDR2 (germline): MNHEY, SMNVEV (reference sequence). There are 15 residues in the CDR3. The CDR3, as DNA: TGTACCAGCACTAGAGGGGACTTTCGACACAATGAGCAGTTCTTC. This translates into CTSTRGDFRHNEQFF.

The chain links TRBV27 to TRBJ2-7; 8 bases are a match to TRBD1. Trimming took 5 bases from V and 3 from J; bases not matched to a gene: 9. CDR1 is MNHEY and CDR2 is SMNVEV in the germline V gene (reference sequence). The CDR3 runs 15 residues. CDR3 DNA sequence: TGTGCCAGCAGTCCCCGGACAGGGAAAGGCTACGAGCAGTACTTC. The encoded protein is CASSPRTGKGYEQYF.

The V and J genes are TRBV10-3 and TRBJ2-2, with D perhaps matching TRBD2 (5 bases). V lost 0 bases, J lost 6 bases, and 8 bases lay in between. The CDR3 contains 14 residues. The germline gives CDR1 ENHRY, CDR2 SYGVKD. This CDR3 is CAISESSGSGELFF. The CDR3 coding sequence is TGTGCCATCAGTGAGTCTTCGGGATCCGGGGAGCTGTTTTTT.

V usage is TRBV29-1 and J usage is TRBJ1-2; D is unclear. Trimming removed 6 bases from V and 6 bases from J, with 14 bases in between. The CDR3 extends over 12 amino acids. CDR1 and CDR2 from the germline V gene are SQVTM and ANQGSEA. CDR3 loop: CSVSNGPNGYTF. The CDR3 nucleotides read TGCAGCGTCTCCAATGGACCTAATGGCTACACCTTC. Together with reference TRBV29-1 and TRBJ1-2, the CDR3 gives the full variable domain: SAVISQKPSRDICQRGTSLTIQCQVDSQVTMMFWYRQQPGQSLTLIATANQGSEATYESGFVIDKFPISRPNLTFSTLTVSNMSPEDSSIYLCSVSNGPNGYTFGSGTRLTVV.

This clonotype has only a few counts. CDR3 sequence reads: CASSFGGMSEKLFF. CDR3 nucleotide sequence: TGCGCCAGCAGCTTCGGGGGAATGAGTGAAAAACTGTTTTTT. The chain couples TRBV5-1 to TRBJ1-4; D is possibly TRBD1 (5 bases). The ends were cut back, 2 bases at V and 7 bases at J, with 12 bases in the middle. The germline CDR1 and CDR2 sequences are SGHRS and YFSETQ. The CDR3 is made up of 14 amino acids. Together with reference TRBV5-1 and TRBJ1-4, the CDR3 gives the full variable domain: KAGVTQTPRYLIKTRGQQVTLSCSPISGHRSVSWYQQTPGQGLQFLFEYFSETQRNKGNFPGRFSGRQFSNSRSEMNVSTLELGDSALYLCASSFGGMSEKLFFGSGTQLSVL.

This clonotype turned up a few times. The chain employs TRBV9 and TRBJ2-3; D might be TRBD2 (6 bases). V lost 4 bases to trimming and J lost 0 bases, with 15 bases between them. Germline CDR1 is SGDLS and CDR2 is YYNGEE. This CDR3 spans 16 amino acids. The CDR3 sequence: CASSPRSGYSTDTQYF. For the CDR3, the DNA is TGTGCCAGCAGCCCCCGTAGCGGATATAGCACAGATACGCAGTATTTT.

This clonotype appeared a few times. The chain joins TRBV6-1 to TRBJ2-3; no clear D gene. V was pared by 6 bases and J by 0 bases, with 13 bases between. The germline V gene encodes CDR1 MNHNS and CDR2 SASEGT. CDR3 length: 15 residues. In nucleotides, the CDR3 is TGTGCCAGCAGCGCTCTCGCGATGAGCACAGATACGCAGTATTTT. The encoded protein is CASSALAMSTDTQYF.

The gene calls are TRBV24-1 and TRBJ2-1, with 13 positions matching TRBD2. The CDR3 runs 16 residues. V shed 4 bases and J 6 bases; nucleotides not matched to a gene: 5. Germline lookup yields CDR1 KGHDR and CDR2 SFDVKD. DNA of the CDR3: TGTGCCACCAGTGAACCCCGACTAGCGGGAGGCAATGAGCAGTTCTTC. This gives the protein CATSEPRLAGGNEQFF.

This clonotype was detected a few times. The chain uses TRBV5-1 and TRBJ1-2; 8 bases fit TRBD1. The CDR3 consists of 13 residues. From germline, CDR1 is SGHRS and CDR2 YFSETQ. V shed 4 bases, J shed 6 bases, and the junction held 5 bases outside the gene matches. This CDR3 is CASSEGTGDGYTF. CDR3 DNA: TGCGCCAGCAGCGAGGGGACAGGAGATGGCTACACCTTC.